The 20 T cell receptor beta chains reported below all come from one sample, sequenced in a study of CD4 T cells in relation to SARS-CoV-2 and coronaviruses. Produced via immunoSEQ multiplex PCR; TCRdb's table is partial and in-frame only. The sample consists of 25,000 to 35,000 clones, 55% to 75% of them appearing once. No antigen is known for these receptors. Unexposed donor CD4+ T cells date from about 2011-2018, before the COVID-19 pandemic. The cells were cultured for about ten days before CD4+ T cells were isolated. The sample consisted of CD4+ T cells from PBMCs, cultured in vitro. These receptors came from a human donor in good health.

The chain is built from TRBV18 and TRBJ1-4, with D unresolved. Trimming left V 3 bases short and J 4 bases short, with 12 bases between. The CDR3 runs to 15 residues. The germline gives CDR1 KGHSH, CDR2 LQKENI. CDR3 loop: CASSPSDGDNEKLFF. The CDR3 bases are TGTGCCAGCTCACCCTCCGACGGAGATAATGAAAAACTGTTTTTT.

The V call is TRBV10-1, the J call TRBJ1-5, with D possibly being TRBD1 (6 bases). This CDR3 region has 13 residues. CDR1 and CDR2 from the germline V gene are WNHNN and SYGVQD (reference sequence). V lost 6 bases and J lost 2, with 8 bases in between. CDR3 amino acids: CASRPGGNQPQHF. As DNA, the CDR3 is TGCGCCAGCAGGCCAGGGGGCAATCAGCCCCAGCATTTT.

The chain combines TRBV27 with TRBJ1-2; 8 nucleotides match TRBD1. V trimming: 5 bases; J trimming: 5 bases; junction bases outside the gene matches: 10. The CDR3 sequence is 15 residues long. The germline V gene encodes CDR1 MNHEY and CDR2 SMNVEV (reference sequence). For the CDR3, the DNA is TGTGCCAGCAGTCCCCTGGCAGGGGGCCAATATGGCTACACCTTC. This translates into CASSPLAGGQYGYTF.

The chain employs TRBV14 and TRBJ2-7, with a possible D match to TRBD1 (5 bases). Germline V lookup: CDR1 SGHDN, CDR2 FVKESK. The CDR3 covers 14 residues. The germline V and J ends were trimmed by 4 bases and 4 bases, with 14 bases remaining between them. CDR3 amino acids: CASSLGRVGYEQYF. DNA of the CDR3: TGTGCCAGCAGCCTGGGCAGGGTGGGGTACGAGCAGTACTTC.

This clone came up once. V usage is TRBV2 and J usage is TRBJ2-5; 9 positions match TRBD2. Per the germline V gene, CDR1 is SNHLY and CDR2 is FYNNEI. The CDR3 is 16 residues long. V was pared by 8 bases and J by 5 bases, with 15 bases of the junction left unmatched. DNA of the CDR3: TGTGCCAGCGATGAAGGACTAGCGCAAATTGGGGAGACCCAGTACTTC. Its protein is CASDEGLAQIGETQYF.

This rearrangement joins TRBV5-5 to TRBJ2-5; TRBD1 matches at 8 bases. The germline V gene has CDR1 SGHKS and CDR2 YYEKEE (reference sequence). The CDR3 length is 14 residues. The junction had 6 bases not matched to a gene; V was cut back by 4 bases and J by 4 bases. The CDR3 loop is CASSPPTGAETQYF. CDR3 sequence (DNA): TGTGCCAGCAGCCCTCCGACAGGGGCAGAGACCCAGTACTTC. Full variable domain (outside the CDR3, taken from reference TRBV5-5 and TRBJ2-5): DAGVTQSPTHLIKTRGQQVTLRCSPISGHKSVSWYQQVLGQGPQFIFQYYEKEERGRGNFPDRFSARQFPNYSSELNVNALLLGDSALYLCASSPPTGAETQYFGPGTRLLVL.

This rearrangement joins TRBV4-3 to TRBJ2-7; D ambiguous. Trimming took off 4 bases at V and 3 bases at J, with 16 bases between the two ends. Germline loops: CDR1 LGHNA, CDR2 YSLEER. CDR3 length: 15 residues. In nucleotides, the CDR3 is TGCGCCAGCAGCCCATCTCCTCCCGGAAGCTACGAGCAGTACTTC. Its translation: CASSPSPPGSYEQYF.

This chain connects TRBV28 to TRBJ1-1; D is uncertain. CDR1 and CDR2 (germline): MDHEN, SYDVKM. The V and J ends lost 3 bases and 7 bases respectively, with 12 bases between them. The CDR3 totals 13 residues. CDR3 amino acids: CASSFSRRDEAFF. CDR3 coding DNA: TGTGCCAGCAGTTTCTCCCGGCGGGATGAAGCTTTCTTT.

V usage is TRBV27 and J usage is TRBJ2-2; D uncertain. Trimming stripped 4 bases from V and 8 bases from J, with 11 bases between. Germline-derived CDR1 and CDR2 are MNHEY and SMNVEV (reference sequence). The CDR3 spans 13 residues. The CDR3 here is CASSSFSPGELFF. CDR3 DNA: TGTGCCAGCAGTTCATTCTCCCCGGGGGAGCTGTTTTTT.

V usage is TRBV7-2 and J usage is TRBJ2-3; D perhaps matches TRBD1 (5 bases). The CDR3 length is 15 residues. In germline, CDR1 is SGHTA, CDR2 FQGNSA. V lost 4 bases and J lost 4, with 15 bases in between. CDR3 nucleotides: TGTGCCAGCAGCTCAGCCTGGACCAGGGCAGATACGCAGTATTTT. It is translated as CASSSAWTRADTQYF.

The genes are TRBV11-2 and TRBJ2-1; D gene ambiguous. The germline gives CDR1 SGHAT, CDR2 FQNNGV. V dropped 6 bases and J dropped 0 bases, with 12 bases sitting between them. The CDR3 is made up of 15 amino acids. CDR3 sequence reads: CASRAYNLSYNEQFF. CDR3 DNA: TGTGCCAGCAGGGCTTACAATCTCTCCTACAATGAGCAGTTCTTC.

The V call is TRBV6-5, the J call TRBJ2-5, with 8 bases matching TRBD2. With V trimmed by 0 bases and J by 4 bases, 1 base remained unmatched. Germline V gene data show CDR1 as MNHEY and CDR2 as SVGAGI. The CDR3 spans 14 residues. CDR3 residues: CASSYSAGVETQYF. The CDR3 nucleotides are TGTGCCAGCAGTTACTCAGCGGGAGTAGAGACCCAGTACTTC.

The chain couples TRBV5-4 to TRBJ2-1, with TRBD1 matching over 7 bases. Germline V lookup: CDR1 SGHNT, CDR2 YYREEE (reference sequence). The CDR3 spans 14 residues. The junction had 8 bases not matched to a gene; V was cut back by 1 base and J by 10 bases. CDR3 nucleotides: TGTGCCAGCAGCTTGCGACAGGGAGTAAGGGAGCAGTTCTTC. This translates into CASSLRQGVREQFF.

The chain is built from TRBV12-3 or TRBV12-4 and TRBJ2-7; D might be TRBD1 (5 bases). Trimming cost V 1 base and J 4 bases, with 8 bases left between them. The CDR3 runs to 13 residues. The CDR3 is CASSLGQLYEQYF. CDR3 nucleotides: TGTGCCAGCAGTTTAGGACAGCTATACGAGCAGTACTTC.

This clone occurred a few times. The V gene is TRBV19, the J gene TRBJ2-4; 10 positions match TRBD2. The V gene's germline CDR1 is LNHDA and CDR2 SQIVND (reference sequence). CDR3 length equals 14 residues. Germline trimming cut 5 bases from V and 6 bases from J; bases unmatched to any gene: 4. CDR3 in amino acids: CASSDRTSGNIQYF. Here the CDR3 DNA reads TGTGCCAGTAGTGATCGGACTAGCGGAAACATTCAGTACTTC.

This chain uses TRBV2 with TRBJ2-5; possible D gene TRBD1, 6 bases. Trimming took 6 bases from V and 9 from J, leaving 20 bases between them. This CDR3 is 14 amino acids long. Germline values: CDR1 SNHLY, CDR2 FYNNEI. The CDR3 is CASSLEGEIRAQYF. CDR3 in DNA: TGTGCCAGCAGCCTTGAGGGGGAAATAAGGGCCCAGTACTTC.

The V gene is TRBV5-1, the J gene TRBJ1-3, with a weak D call TRBD1 (5 bases). This CDR3 is built from 16 residues. V shed 2 bases and J shed 4 bases, with 16 bases lying between them. Germline-derived CDR1 and CDR2 are SGHRS and YFSETQ. This CDR3 reads CASSLGRRGSGNTIYF. CDR3 DNA sequence: TGCGCCAGCAGCTTAGGGCGCCGGGGCTCCGGAAACACCATATATTTT. The full variable domain, its missing parts supplied by reference TRBV5-1 and TRBJ1-3, is KAGVTQTPRYLIKTRGQQVTLSCSPISGHRSVSWYQQTPGQGLQFLFEYFSETQRNKGNFPGRFSGRQFSNSRSEMNVSTLELGDSALYLCASSLGRRGSGNTIYFGEGSWLTVV.

This clone was seen only a few times. The rearrangement joins TRBV10-3 to TRBJ2-7, with 8 bases aligning to TRBD2. CDR1 ENHRY and CDR2 SYGVKD come from the germline V gene. This CDR3 has 13 residues. The J segment lost 9 bases and the V segment lost 5 bases, leaving 9 bases of the junction unmatched. In nucleotides, the CDR3 is TGTGCCATCAGTAATGAGGCGGGAGGAAGGCAGTACTTC. Residues: CAISNEAGGRQYF.

The J gene is TRBJ2-3, the V gene TRBV29-1, with a tentative D call TRBD2 (6 bases). This CDR3 region has 15 residues. Germline V CDR1 and CDR2: SQVTM, ANQGSEA. V shed 3 bases and J shed 2 bases, with 15 bases lying between them. This CDR3 is CSVDGTGGATDTQYF. The CDR3 coding sequence is TGCAGCGTTGATGGGACGGGCGGGGCCACAGATACGCAGTATTTT.

This chain joins TRBV2 and TRBJ2-1; TRBD1 matches at 10 bases. V gave up 4 bases and J gave up 4 bases; unmatched junction bases: 4. Germline V CDR1 and CDR2: SNHLY, FYNNEI. The CDR3 loop spans 15 amino acids. CDR3 nucleotides: TGTGCCAGCAGTGCCGGGACAGGGGCGTACAATGAGCAGTTCTTC. Its translation: CASSAGTGAYNEQFF.